This T cell receptor beta chain was sequenced during a study of T cell responses to AZD1222 COVID-19 vaccine. The V gene end was trimmed by 3 bases and the J gene end by 7 bases; junction bases not matched to a gene: 8. Germline CDR1 SQVTM, CDR2 ANQGSEA. The CDR3 length is 14 residues. Profiling relied on immunoSEQ multiplex PCR, and the TCRdb table lists in-frame clones only, not all of them. This table has 80,000 to 95,000 clones, 85% to 90% appearing once. As for this clone: Its matching antigen is unknown.

Findings and caveats of the study: Dominant at 160-218 and 743-854, vaccine-associated CD4 TCRs also spanned spike. The sample set comprised mostly white British donors with more females, and clonal diversity was possibly underestimated. Spike-specific TCR breadth rose after two AZD1222 doses, and depth rose as well.

The material sequenced was peripheral blood, taken on day 0 of AZD1222 vaccination. This chain links TRBV29-1 with TRBJ2-2, with 7 bases aligning to TRBD2. The TCR was taken from an adult in good health. The DNA for the CDR3 is TGCAGCGTTGATATGCGGGGGATCGACGGGGAGCTGTTTTTT. Translated, it gives CSVDMRGIDGELFF.